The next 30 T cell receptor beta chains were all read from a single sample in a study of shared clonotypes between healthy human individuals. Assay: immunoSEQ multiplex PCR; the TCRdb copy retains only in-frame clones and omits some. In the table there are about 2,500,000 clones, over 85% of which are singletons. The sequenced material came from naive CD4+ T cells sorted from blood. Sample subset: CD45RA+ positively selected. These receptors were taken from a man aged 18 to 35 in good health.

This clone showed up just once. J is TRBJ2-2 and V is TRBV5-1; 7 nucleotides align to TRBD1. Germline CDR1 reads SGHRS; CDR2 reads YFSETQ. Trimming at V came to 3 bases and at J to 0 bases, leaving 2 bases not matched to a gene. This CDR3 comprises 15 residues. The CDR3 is CASSSGQPNTGELFF. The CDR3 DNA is TGCGCCAGCAGCTCGGGACAGCCGAACACCGGGGAGCTGTTTTTT. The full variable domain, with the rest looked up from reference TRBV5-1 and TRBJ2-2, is KAGVTQTPRYLIKTRGQQVTLSCSPISGHRSVSWYQQTPGQGLQFLFEYFSETQRNKGNFPGRFSGRQFSNSRSEMNVSTLELGDSALYLCASSSGQPNTGELFFGEGSRLTVL.

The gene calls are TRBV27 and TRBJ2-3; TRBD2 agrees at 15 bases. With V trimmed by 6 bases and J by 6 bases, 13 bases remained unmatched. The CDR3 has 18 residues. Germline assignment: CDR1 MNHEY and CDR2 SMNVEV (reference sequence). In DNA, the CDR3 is TGTGCCAGCAGCTATGGGACTAGCGGGGGGCTCCCTACGGATACGCAGTATTTT. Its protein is CASSYGTSGGLPTDTQYF.

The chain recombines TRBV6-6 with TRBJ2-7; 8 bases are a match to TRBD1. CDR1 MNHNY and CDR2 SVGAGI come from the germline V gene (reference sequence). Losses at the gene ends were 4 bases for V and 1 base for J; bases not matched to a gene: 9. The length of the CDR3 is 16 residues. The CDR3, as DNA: TGTGCCAGCAGTTTTCGACCGGGACAGGTTTCCTACGAGCAGTACTTC. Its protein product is CASSFRPGQVSYEQYF.

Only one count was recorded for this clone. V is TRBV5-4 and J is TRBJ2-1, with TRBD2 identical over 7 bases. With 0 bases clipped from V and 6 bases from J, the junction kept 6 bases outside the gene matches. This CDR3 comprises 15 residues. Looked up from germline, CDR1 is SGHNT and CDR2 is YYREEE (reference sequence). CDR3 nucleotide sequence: TGTGCCAGCAGCTTGGCCGCGGGAGTGCTCAATGAGCAGTTCTTC. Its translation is CASSLAAGVLNEQFF.

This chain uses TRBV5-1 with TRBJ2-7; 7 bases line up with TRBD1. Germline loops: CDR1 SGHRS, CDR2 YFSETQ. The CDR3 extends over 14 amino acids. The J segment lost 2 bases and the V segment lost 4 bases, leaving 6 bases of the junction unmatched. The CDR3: CASSTQTGTYEQYF. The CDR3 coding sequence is TGCGCCAGCAGCACCCAGACAGGGACCTACGAGCAGTACTTC.

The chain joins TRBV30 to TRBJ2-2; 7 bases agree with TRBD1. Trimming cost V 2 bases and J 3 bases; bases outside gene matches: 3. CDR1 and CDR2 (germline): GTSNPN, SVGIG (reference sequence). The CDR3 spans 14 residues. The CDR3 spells CAWSRTGYTGELFF. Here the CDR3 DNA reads TGTGCCTGGAGTCGGACAGGCTACACCGGGGAGCTGTTTTTT.

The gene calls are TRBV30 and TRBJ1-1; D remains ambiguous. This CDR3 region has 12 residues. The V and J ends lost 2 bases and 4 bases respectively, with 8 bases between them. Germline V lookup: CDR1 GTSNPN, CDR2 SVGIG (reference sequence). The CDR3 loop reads CAWSLVRTEAFF. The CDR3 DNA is TGTGCCTGGAGTCTCGTACGCACTGAAGCTTTCTTT.

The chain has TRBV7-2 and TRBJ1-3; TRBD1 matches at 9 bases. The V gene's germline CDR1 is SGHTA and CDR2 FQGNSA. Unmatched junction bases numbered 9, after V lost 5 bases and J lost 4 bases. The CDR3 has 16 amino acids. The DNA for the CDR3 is TGTGCCAGCAGCGCAGCAGAACAGGGGGCAGGAAACACCATATATTTT. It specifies CASSAAEQGAGNTIYF.

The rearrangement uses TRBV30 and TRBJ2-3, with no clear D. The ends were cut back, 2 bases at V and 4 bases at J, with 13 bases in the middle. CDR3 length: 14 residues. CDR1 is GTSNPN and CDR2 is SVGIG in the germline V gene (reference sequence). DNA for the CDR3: TGTGCCTGGAGTTTCAGTGCGGTGGCAGATACGCAGTATTTT. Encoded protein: CAWSFSAVADTQYF. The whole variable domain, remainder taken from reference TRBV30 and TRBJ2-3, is SQTIHQWPATLVQPVGSPLSLECTVEGTSNPNLYWYRQAAGRGLQLLFYSVGIGQISSEVPQNLSASRPQDRQFILSSKKLLLSDSGFYLCAWSFSAVADTQYFGPGTRLTVL.

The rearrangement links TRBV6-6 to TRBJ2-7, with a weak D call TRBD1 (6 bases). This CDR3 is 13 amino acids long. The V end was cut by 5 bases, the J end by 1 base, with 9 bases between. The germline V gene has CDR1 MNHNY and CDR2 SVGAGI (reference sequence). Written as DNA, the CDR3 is TGTGCCAGCAGTAACAGGGCGTCCTACGAGCAGTACTTC. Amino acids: CASSNRASYEQYF.

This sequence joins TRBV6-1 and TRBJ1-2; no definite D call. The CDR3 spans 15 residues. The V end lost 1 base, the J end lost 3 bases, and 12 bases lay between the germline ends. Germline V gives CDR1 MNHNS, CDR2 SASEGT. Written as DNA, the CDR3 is TGTGCCAGCAGTGAAGGGGAGGGCTGGTACTATGGCTACACCTTC. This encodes CASSEGEGWYYGYTF.

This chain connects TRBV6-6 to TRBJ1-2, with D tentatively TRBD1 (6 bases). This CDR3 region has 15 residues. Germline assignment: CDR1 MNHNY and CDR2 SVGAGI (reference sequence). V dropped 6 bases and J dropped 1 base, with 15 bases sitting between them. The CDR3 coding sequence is TGTGCCAGCAGAAGAGGGACACCGCTTAACTATGGCTACACCTTC. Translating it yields CASRRGTPLNYGYTF.

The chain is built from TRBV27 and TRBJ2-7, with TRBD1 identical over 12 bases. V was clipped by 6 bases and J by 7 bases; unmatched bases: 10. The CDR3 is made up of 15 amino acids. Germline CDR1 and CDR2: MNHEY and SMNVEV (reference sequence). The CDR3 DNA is TGTGCCAGCAGCCGATCCGGGACAGGGGGCCGGGAGCAGTACTTC. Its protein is CASSRSGTGGREQYF.

The CDR3 sequence is CASSVATGRDAYEQYF. The DNA for the CDR3 is TGTGCCAGCAGCGTAGCTACGGGGCGGGACGCTTATGAGCAGTACTTC. The chain combines TRBV9 with TRBJ2-7; D perhaps matches TRBD2 (6 bases). CDR3 size: 16 residues. Germline assignment: CDR1 SGDLS and CDR2 YYNGEE. V lost 0 bases and J 7 bases, leaving 20 bases between the germline ends. The full variable domain, in which reference TRBV9 and TRBJ2-7 provide the parts outside the CDR3, is DSGVTQTPKHLITATGQRVTLRCSPRSGDLSVYWYQQSLDQGLQFLIQYYNGEERAKGNILERFSAQQFPDLHSELNLSSLELGDSALYFCASSVATGRDAYEQYFGPGTRLTVT.

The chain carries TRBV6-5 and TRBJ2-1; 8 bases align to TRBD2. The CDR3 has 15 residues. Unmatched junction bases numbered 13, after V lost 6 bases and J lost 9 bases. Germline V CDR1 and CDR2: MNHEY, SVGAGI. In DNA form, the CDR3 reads TGTGCCAGCAGGGCACTAGCGGTGCTTAATTCTGAGCAGTTCTTC. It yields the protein CASRALAVLNSEQFF.

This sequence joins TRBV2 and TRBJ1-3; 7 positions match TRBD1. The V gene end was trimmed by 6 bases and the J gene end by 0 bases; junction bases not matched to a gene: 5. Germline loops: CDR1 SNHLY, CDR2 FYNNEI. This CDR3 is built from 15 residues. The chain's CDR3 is CASSAGTVSGNTIYF. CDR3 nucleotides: TGTGCCAGCAGCGCCGGGACAGTCTCTGGAAACACCATATATTTT.

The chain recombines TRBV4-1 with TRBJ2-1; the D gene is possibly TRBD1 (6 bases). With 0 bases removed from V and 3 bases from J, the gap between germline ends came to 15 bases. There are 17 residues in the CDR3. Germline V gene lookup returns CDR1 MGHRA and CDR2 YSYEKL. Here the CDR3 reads CASSQDLTGQLYNEQFF. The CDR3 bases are TGCGCCAGCAGCCAAGATCTTACGGGACAACTCTACAATGAGCAGTTCTTC.

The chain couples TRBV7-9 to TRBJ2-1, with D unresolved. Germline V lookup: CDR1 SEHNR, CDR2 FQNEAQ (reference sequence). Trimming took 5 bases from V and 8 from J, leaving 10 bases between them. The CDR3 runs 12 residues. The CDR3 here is CASSQQSHEQFF. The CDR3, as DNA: TGTGCCAGCAGCCAGCAAAGCCATGAGCAGTTCTTC.

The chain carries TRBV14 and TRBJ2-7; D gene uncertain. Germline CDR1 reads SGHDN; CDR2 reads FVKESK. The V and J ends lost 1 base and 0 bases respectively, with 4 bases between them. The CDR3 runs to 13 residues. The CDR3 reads CASSQASSYEQYF. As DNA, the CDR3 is TGTGCCAGCAGCCAAGCGTCCTCCTACGAGCAGTACTTC. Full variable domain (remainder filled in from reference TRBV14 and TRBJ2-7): EAGVTQFPSHSVIEKGQTVTLRCDPISGHDNLYWYRRVMGKEIKFLLHFVKESKQDESGMPNNRFLAERTGGTYSTLKVQPAELEDSGVYFCASSQASSYEQYFGPGTRLTVT.

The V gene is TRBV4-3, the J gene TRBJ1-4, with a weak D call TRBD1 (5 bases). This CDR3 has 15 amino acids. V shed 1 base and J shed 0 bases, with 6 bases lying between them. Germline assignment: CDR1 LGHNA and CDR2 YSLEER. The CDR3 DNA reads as TGCGCCAGCAGCCAAGCGACAGCAACTAATGAAAAACTGTTTTTT. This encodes CASSQATATNEKLFF.

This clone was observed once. CDR3 coding DNA: TGTGCCAGCAGCTTAGGGGCGGCAAACCTCAATCAGCCCCAGCATTTT. Its translation: CASSLGAANLNQPQHF. This chain connects TRBV7-2 to TRBJ1-5; unclear D gene. Germline V CDR1 and CDR2: SGHTA, FQGNSA. Trimming removed 1 base from V and 3 bases from J, with 13 bases in between. The CDR3 totals 16 residues.

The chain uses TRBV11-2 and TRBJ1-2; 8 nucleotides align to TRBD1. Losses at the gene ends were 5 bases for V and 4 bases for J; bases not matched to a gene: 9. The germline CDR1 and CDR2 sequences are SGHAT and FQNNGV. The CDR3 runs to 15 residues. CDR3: CASSASGGAGYGYTF. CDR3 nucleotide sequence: TGTGCCAGCAGCGCATCAGGGGGCGCGGGCTATGGCTACACCTTC.

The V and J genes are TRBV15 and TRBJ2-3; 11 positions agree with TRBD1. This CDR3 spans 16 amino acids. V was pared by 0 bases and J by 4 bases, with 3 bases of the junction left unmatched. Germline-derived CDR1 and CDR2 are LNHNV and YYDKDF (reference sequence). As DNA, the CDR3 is TGTGCCACCAGCAGAGATAGGACAGGGGGCCCAGATACGCAGTATTTT. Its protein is CATSRDRTGGPDTQYF.

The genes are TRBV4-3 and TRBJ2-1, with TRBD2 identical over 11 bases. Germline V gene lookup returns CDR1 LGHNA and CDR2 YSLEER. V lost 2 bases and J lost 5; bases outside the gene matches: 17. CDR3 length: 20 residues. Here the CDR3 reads CASSQSPSRAWTSGHNEQFF. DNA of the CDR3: TGCGCCAGCAGCCAATCCCCCTCGAGGGCATGGACTAGCGGGCACAATGAGCAGTTCTTC.

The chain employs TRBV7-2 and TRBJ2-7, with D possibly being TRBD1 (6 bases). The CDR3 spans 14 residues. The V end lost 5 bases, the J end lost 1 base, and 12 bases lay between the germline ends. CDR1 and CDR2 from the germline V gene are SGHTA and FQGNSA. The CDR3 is CASSLDRMSYEQYF. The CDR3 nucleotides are TGTGCCAGCAGCCTCGACAGGATGTCCTACGAGCAGTACTTC.

The CDR3 DNA is TGTGCCAGTAGTATAGGGAGAGGTAGCGGGACCTACTCCTACGAGCAGTACTTC. Translation gives CASSIGRGSGTYSYEQYF. V usage is TRBV19 and J usage is TRBJ2-7; the match to TRBD2 covers 8 bases. The trim removed 1 base at V and 0 bases at J, leaving 11 bases unmatched. CDR1 and CDR2 (germline): LNHDA, SQIVND (reference sequence). The CDR3 runs 18 residues. The variable domain in full, completed from reference TRBV19 and TRBJ2-7, reads DGGITQSPKYLFRKEGQNVTLSCEQNLNHDAMYWYRQDPGQGLRLIYYSQIVNDFQKGDIAEGYSVSREKKESFPLTVTSAQKNPTAFYLCASSIGRGSGTYSYEQYFGPGTRLTVT.

The CDR3 nucleotides are TGTGCCAGCAGCAGAACCGGGACAGGGGGCGCCGAGCAGTACTTC. Encoded protein: CASSRTGTGGAEQYF. This sequence joins TRBV5-6 and TRBJ2-7, with 12 bases that match TRBD1. Germline V gene data show CDR1 as SGHDT and CDR2 as YYEEEE. The J segment lost 6 bases and the V segment lost 4 bases, leaving 8 bases of the junction unmatched. The CDR3 is 15 residues long.

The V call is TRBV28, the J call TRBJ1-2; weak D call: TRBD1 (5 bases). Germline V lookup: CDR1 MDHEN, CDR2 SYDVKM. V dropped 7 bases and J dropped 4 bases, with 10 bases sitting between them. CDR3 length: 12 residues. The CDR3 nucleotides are TGTGCCAGCACCCCAAGGGGCTATGGCTACACCTTC. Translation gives CASTPRGYGYTF.

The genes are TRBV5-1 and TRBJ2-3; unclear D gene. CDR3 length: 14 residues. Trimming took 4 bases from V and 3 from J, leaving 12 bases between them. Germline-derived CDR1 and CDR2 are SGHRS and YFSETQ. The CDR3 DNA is TGCGCCAGCAGCGGGGAAGGAACGACAGATACGCAGTATTTT. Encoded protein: CASSGEGTTDTQYF.

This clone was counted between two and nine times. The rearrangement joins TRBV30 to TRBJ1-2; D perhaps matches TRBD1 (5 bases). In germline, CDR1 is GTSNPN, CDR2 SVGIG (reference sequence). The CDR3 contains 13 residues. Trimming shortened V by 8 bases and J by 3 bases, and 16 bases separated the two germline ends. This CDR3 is CAAVDGAYYGYTF. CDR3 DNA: TGTGCCGCGGTCGACGGGGCCTACTATGGCTACACCTTC. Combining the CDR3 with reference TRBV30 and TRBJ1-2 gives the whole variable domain SQTIHQWPATLVQPVGSPLSLECTVEGTSNPNLYWYRQAAGRGLQLLFYSVGIGQISSEVPQNLSASRPQDRQFILSSKKLLLSDSGFYLCAAVDGAYYGYTFGSGTRLTVV.